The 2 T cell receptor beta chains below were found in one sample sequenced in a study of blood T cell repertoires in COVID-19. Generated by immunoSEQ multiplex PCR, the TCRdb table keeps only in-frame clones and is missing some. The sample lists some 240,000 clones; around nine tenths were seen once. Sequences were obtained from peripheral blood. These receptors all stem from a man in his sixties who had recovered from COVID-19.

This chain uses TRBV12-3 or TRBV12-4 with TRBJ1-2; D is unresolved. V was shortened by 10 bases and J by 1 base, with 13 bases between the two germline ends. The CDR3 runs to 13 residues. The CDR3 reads CATVFEINYGYTF. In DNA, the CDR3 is TGTGCCACCGTATTTGAGATTAACTATGGCTACACCTTC.

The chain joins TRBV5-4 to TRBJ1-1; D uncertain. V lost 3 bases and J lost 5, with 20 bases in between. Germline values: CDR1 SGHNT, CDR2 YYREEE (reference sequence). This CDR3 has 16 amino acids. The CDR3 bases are TGTGCCAGCAGCTCCCGGACCCGCGGAGGTCGGACTGAAGCTTTCTTT. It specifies CASSSRTRGGRTEAFF. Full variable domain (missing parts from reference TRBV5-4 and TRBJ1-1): ETGVTQSPTHLIKTRGQQVTLRCSSQSGHNTVSWYQQALGQGPQFIFQYYREEENGRGNFPPRFSGLQFPNYSSELNVNALELDDSALYLCASSSRTRGGRTEAFFGQGTRLTVV.